This T cell receptor (beta chain) originates from a study of cytomegalovirus exposure and HLA in healthy donors. Regarding the study as a whole: Because they were indistinguishable, some V segments, including TRBV6-2 and TRBV6-3, were excluded. Relative to the approximately 670-donor mean, N-insertions were reportedly fewer in an Asian-associated ancestry cluster in a later analysis.

The primer mix had 60 Vbeta and 13 Jbeta primers. Libraries were prepared by immunoSEQ multiplex PCR; TCRdb keeps only in-frame clonotypes and omits some of them. Here the sample spans 90,000 or so clones, 70% to 80% being singletons. The CDR3 has 16 residues. Unmatched junction bases numbered 3, after V lost 4 bases and J lost 4 bases. Germline CDR1 and CDR2: SGDLS and YYNGEE. About this clone itself: Antigen specificity is unknown.

The chain joins TRBV9 to TRBJ2-3; TRBD2 matches at 16 bases. Sequencing input: PBMCs. This TCR was recovered from a woman between 45 and 60 years old in good health and CMV-seropositive. CDR3 coding DNA: TGTGCCAGCAGCTTCGGGACTAGCGGGGGGGCAGATACGCAGTATTTT. Translating it yields CASSFGTSGGADTQYF.